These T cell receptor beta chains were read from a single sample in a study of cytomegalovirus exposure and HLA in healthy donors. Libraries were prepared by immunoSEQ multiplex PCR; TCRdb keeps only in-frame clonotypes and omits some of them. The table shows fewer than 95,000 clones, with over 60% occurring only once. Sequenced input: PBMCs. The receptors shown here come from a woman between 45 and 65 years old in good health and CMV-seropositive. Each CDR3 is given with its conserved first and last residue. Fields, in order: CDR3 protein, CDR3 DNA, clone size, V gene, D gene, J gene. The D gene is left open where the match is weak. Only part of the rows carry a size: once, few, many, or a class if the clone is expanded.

CDR3: CASSSGQGDGYTF
DNA: TGTGCCAGCAGTTCCGGACAGGGGGATGGCTACACCTTC
size: .
V: TRBV28
D: TRBD1
J: TRBJ1-2

CDR3: CASSPGWQANQETQYF
DNA: TGCGCCAGCAGCCCGGGGTGGCAGGCGAACCAAGAGACCCAGTACTTC
size: few
V: TRBV4-1
D: .
J: TRBJ2-5

CDR3: CASSSGTVEAFF
DNA: TGTGCCAGCAGTTCAGGGACAGTCGAAGCTTTCTTT
size: .
V: TRBV28
D: TRBD1
J: TRBJ1-1

CDR3: CASSYSRTNFDEQYF
DNA: TGTGCCAGCAGTTACTCGCGAACCAACTTCGACGAGCAGTACTTC
size: .
V: TRBV6-5
D: .
J: TRBJ2-7

CDR3: CASSTDRDQPQHF
DNA: TGTGCCAGTAGTACGGACAGGGACCAGCCCCAGCATTTT
size: .
V: TRBV19
D: TRBD1
J: TRBJ1-5

CDR3: CASHDRDYGYTF
DNA: TGTGCCAGCCATGACAGAGATTATGGCTACACCTTC
size: once
V: TRBV7-9
D: .
J: TRBJ1-2

CDR3: CASSERRMQGAFF
DNA: TGTGCCAGCAGTGAACGCCGGATGCAGGGAGCTTTCTTT
size: .
V: TRBV6-1
D: .
J: TRBJ1-1

CDR3: CASSLQGDEQYF
DNA: TGTGCCAGCAGCTTACAGGGGGACGAGCAGTACTTC
size: .
V: TRBV11-2
D: TRBD1
J: TRBJ2-7

CDR3: CASSTPEARETQYF
DNA: TGTGCCAGCAGCACCCCCGAGGCAAGGGAGACCCAGTACTTC
size: .
V: TRBV7-9
D: .
J: TRBJ2-5

CDR3: CASSVGGHTSSGNTIYF
DNA: TGTGCCAGCAGCGTAGGGGGGCATACAAGCTCTGGAAACACCATATATTTT
size: .
V: TRBV9
D: .
J: TRBJ1-3

CDR3: CASSFGTGGGTEAFF
DNA: TGCGCCAGCAGCTTTGGGACAGGGGGTGGCACTGAAGCTTTCTTT
size: .
V: TRBV5-1
D: TRBD1
J: TRBJ1-1

CDR3: CASSYPNVAGAQETQYF
DNA: TGTGCCAGCAGTTACCCTAACGTAGCGGGGGCCCAAGAGACCCAGTACTTC
size: .
V: TRBV6-7
D: TRBD2
J: TRBJ2-5

CDR3: CASSPQIQRGNSPLHF
DNA: TGTGCCAGCAGCCCCCAAATACAACGGGGGAATTCACCCCTCCACTTT
size: once
V: TRBV7-8
D: .
J: TRBJ1-6

CDR3: CASTREGTGGQPQHF
DNA: TGTGCCAGCACAAGGGAGGGGACAGGGGGTCAGCCCCAGCATTTT
size: .
V: TRBV2
D: TRBD1
J: TRBJ1-5

CDR3: CAWAPGQSSNQPQHF
DNA: TGTGCCTGGGCCCCCGGACAGTCCTCAAATCAGCCCCAGCATTTT
size: .
V: TRBV30
D: .
J: TRBJ1-5

CDR3: CASSPPGGLYEQYF
DNA: TGTGCCAGCAGCCCACCCGGAGGCCTCTACGAGCAGTACTTC
size: .
V: TRBV7-9
D: .
J: TRBJ2-7

CDR3: CASSLTGGDSPLHF
DNA: TGTGCCAGCAGCTTAACAGGGGGCGATTCACCCCTCCACTTT
size: few
V: TRBV7-6
D: TRBD1
J: TRBJ1-6

CDR3: CAISNQLEGEGTQYF
DNA: TGTGCCATCAGTAACCAGCTAGAGGGGGAGGGGACCCAGTACTTC
size: .
V: TRBV10-3
D: .
J: TRBJ2-5

CDR3: CASSRGGETQYF
DNA: TGTGCCAGCAGCCGAGGGGGAGAGACCCAGTACTTC
size: .
V: TRBV11-3
D: .
J: TRBJ2-5

CDR3: CASSDPGQPNYGYTF
DNA: TGTGCCAGCAGTGACCCGGGACAGCCTAACTATGGCTACACCTTC
size: .
V: TRBV6-1
D: TRBD1
J: TRBJ1-2

CDR3: CASSTRQGLTGNTIYF
DNA: TGCGCCAGCAGCACGAGACAGGGTTTGACTGGAAACACCATATATTTT
size: few
V: TRBV5-1
D: TRBD1
J: TRBJ1-3

CDR3: CASSLLAGGYNEQFF
DNA: TGTGCCAGCAGCTTACTAGCGGGGGGTTACAATGAGCAGTTCTTC
size: .
V: TRBV5-4
D: TRBD2
J: TRBJ2-1

CDR3: CASSIGQRDGNTEAFF
DNA: TGTGCCAGTAGTATAGGGCAGCGGGACGGCAACACTGAAGCTTTCTTT
size: .
V: TRBV19
D: .
J: TRBJ1-1

CDR3: CASGTGGVPLRGYTF
DNA: TGTGCCAGCGGAACGGGGGGGGTACCCCTACGAGGCTACACCTTC
size: .
V: TRBV27
D: .
J: TRBJ1-2

CDR3: CASSLMTGGNTEAFF
DNA: TGCGCCAGCAGCTTGATGACAGGGGGGAACACTGAAGCTTTCTTT
size: .
V: TRBV5-1
D: TRBD1
J: TRBJ1-1

CDR3: CASSIGRGTEAFF
DNA: TGTGCCAGTAGTATCGGTAGGGGCACTGAAGCTTTCTTT
size: .
V: TRBV19
D: .
J: TRBJ1-1

CDR3: CASSWGPRDIQYF
DNA: TGTGCCAGCAGTTGGGGGCCCCGGGACATTCAGTACTTC
size: .
V: TRBV27
D: .
J: TRBJ2-4

CDR3: CTSSLGPFSYEQYF
DNA: TGTACCAGCAGCTTAGGGCCCTTCTCCTACGAGCAGTACTTC
size: .
V: TRBV7-2
D: .
J: TRBJ2-7

CDR3: CASSLGGEGGYTF
DNA: TGTGCCAGCAGCTTGGGAGGGGAGGGTGGCTACACCTTC
size: .
V: TRBV7-3
D: .
J: TRBJ1-2

CDR3: CASSQDRAGVQETQYF
DNA: TGTGCCAGCAGCCAAGATCGCGCCGGTGTCCAAGAGACCCAGTACTTC
size: .
V: TRBV4-2
D: .
J: TRBJ2-5

CDR3: CASRPGTGEEKLFF
DNA: TGTGCCAGCAGACCCGGGACAGGGGAGGAAAAACTGTTTTTT
size: .
V: TRBV7-2
D: TRBD1
J: TRBJ1-4

CDR3: CASSFDREDTEAFF
DNA: TGTGCCAGCAGCTTTGACAGGGAGGACACTGAAGCTTTCTTT
size: .
V: TRBV11-2
D: TRBD1
J: TRBJ1-1

CDR3: CASNQLDGAPYGYTF
DNA: TGTGCCAGCAACCAGCTTGATGGGGCGCCTTATGGCTACACCTTC
size: .
V: TRBV5-4
D: .
J: TRBJ1-2

CDR3: CASSLRPRTGTSNQPQHF
DNA: TGTGCCAGCAGCCTTCGACCCCGGACAGGGACTAGCAATCAGCCCCAGCATTTT
size: .
V: TRBV7-6
D: TRBD1
J: TRBJ1-5

CDR3: CAISVGRVQYF
DNA: TGTGCCATCAGCGTTGGCAGGGTTCAGTACTTC
size: .
V: TRBV10-3
D: .
J: TRBJ2-7

CDR3: CASSPPTGRDEQYF
DNA: TGTGCCAGCTCACCACCTACGGGGAGGGACGAGCAGTACTTC
size: .
V: TRBV18
D: TRBD2
J: TRBJ2-7

CDR3: CASSIGTLMNTEAFF
DNA: TGTGCCAGCAGCATAGGGACACTCATGAACACTGAAGCTTTCTTT
size: .
V: TRBV7-8
D: .
J: TRBJ1-1

CDR3: CASSLRTTSYEQYF
DNA: TGTGCCAGCAGCTTAAGGACAACCTCCTACGAGCAGTACTTC
size: once
V: TRBV11-2
D: .
J: TRBJ2-7

CDR3: CASSYPGQGADEQFF
DNA: TGTGCCAGCAGTTACCCGGGACAGGGGGCTGATGAGCAGTTCTTC
size: .
V: TRBV6-6
D: TRBD1
J: TRBJ2-1

CDR3: CASSPRGTTGTGELFF
DNA: TGCGCCAGCAGCCCCCGGGGAACAACGGGGACCGGGGAGCTGTTTTTT
size: few
V: TRBV5-1
D: .
J: TRBJ2-2

CDR3: CASMLYRGNIQYF
DNA: TGTGCCAGCATGTTATACCGGGGGAACATTCAGTACTTC
size: .
V: TRBV27
D: .
J: TRBJ2-4

CDR3: CASSLAAASTYEQYF
DNA: TGCGCCAGCAGCTTGGCCGCCGCGAGTACGTACGAGCAGTACTTC
size: .
V: TRBV5-1
D: .
J: TRBJ2-7

CDR3: CASSPDGGLYEQYF
DNA: TGTGCCAGCAGCCCAGACGGCGGGCTCTACGAGCAGTACTTC
size: .
V: TRBV7-2
D: .
J: TRBJ2-7

CDR3: CASSNRGGNSPLHF
DNA: TGCGCCAGCAGCAACAGGGGAGGTAATTCACCCCTCCACTTT
size: .
V: TRBV5-1
D: TRBD1
J: TRBJ1-6

CDR3: CAISESWGRHYEQYF
DNA: TGTGCCATCAGTGAGTCCTGGGGCCGCCACTACGAGCAGTACTTC
size: .
V: TRBV10-3
D: .
J: TRBJ2-7

CDR3: CASSSGGTQYF
DNA: TGTGCCAGCAGCTCGGGGGGGACCCAGTACTTC
size: .
V: TRBV7-6
D: TRBD2
J: TRBJ2-5

CDR3: CASSESIGSDQPQHF
DNA: TGTGCCAGCAGTGAATCAATTGGCAGCGATCAGCCCCAGCATTTT
size: many
V: TRBV6-1
D: .
J: TRBJ1-5

CDR3: CASGAINQPQHF
DNA: TGTGCCAGCGGGGCCATTAATCAGCCCCAGCATTTT
size: .
V: TRBV6-5
D: .
J: TRBJ1-5

CDR3: CAITPRGGTGELFF
DNA: TGTGCCATCACTCCCAGGGGTGGTACCGGGGAGCTGTTTTTT
size: .
V: TRBV10-3
D: .
J: TRBJ2-2

CDR3: CASSLQGDYGYTF
DNA: TGTGCCAGCAGCCTTCAGGGGGACTATGGCTACACCTTC
size: many
V: TRBV5-6
D: TRBD1
J: TRBJ1-2

CDR3: CASSYSTGMNTEAFF
DNA: TGTGCCAGCAGTTACTCAACAGGGATGAACACTGAAGCTTTCTTT
size: .
V: TRBV6-5
D: .
J: TRBJ1-1

CDR3: CASRTSGGNYNEQFF
DNA: TGTGCCAGCAGGACTAGCGGGGGGAATTACAATGAGCAGTTCTTC
size: .
V: TRBV6-4
D: TRBD2
J: TRBJ2-1